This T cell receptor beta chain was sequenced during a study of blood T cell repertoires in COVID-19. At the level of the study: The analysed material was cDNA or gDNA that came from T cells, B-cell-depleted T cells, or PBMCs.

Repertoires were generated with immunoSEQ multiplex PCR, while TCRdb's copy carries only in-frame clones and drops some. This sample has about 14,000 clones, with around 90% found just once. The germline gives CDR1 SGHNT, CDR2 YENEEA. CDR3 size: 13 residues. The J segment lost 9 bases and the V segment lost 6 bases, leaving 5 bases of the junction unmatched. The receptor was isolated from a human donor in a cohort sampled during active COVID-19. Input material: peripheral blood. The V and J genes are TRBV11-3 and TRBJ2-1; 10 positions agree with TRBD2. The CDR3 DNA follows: TGTGCCAGCAGTGGGACTAGCGTAAGTGAGCAGTTCTTC. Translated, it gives CASSGTSVSEQFF.